The 32 T cell receptor beta chains below come from one sample, sequenced in a study of blood T cell repertoires in COVID-19. Repertoires were generated with immunoSEQ multiplex PCR, while TCRdb's copy carries only in-frame clones and drops some. Altogether hundreds of thousands of clones are present, 86% being singletons, with the ten largest covering less than 15%. The specimen sequenced was peripheral blood. These receptors all come from a woman in her sixties or seventies with COVID-19, enrolled during active disease.

V and J are TRBV2 and TRBJ2-7; 11 nucleotides agree with TRBD2. There are 15 residues in the CDR3. The V segment lost 8 bases and the J segment 2 bases; nucleotides outside the gene matches: 8. Germline lookup yields CDR1 SNHLY and CDR2 FYNNEI. In DNA form, the CDR3 reads TGTGCCAGCCGCCCAACTAGCGGGGGAACCTACGAGCAGTACTTC. This codes for CASRPTSGGTYEQYF.

The chain has TRBV3-1 (or the pseudogene TRBV3-2) and TRBJ1-1; TRBD1 matches 7 bases. The CDR3 consists of 14 residues. Germline V gene data show CDR1 as LGHDT and CDR2 as YNNKEL (reference sequence). Unmatched junction bases numbered 8, after V lost 7 bases and J lost 3 bases. The CDR3 DNA reads TGTGCCAGCAACCACAGGGGAGGGGACACTGAAGCTTTCTTT. Its protein product is CASNHRGGDTEAFF.

This clone has only a few counts. The chain is built from TRBV19 and TRBJ2-3; D not resolved. CDR1 and CDR2 (germline): LNHDA, SQIVND (reference sequence). Trimming took 3 bases from V and 0 from J, leaving 13 bases between them. This CDR3 comprises 16 residues. The CDR3 bases are TGTGCCAGTAGTATCCAACAGTCTTCTAGCACAGATACGCAGTATTTT. Amino acid sequence: CASSIQQSSSTDTQYF. The whole variable domain, remainder taken from reference TRBV19 and TRBJ2-3, is DGGITQSPKYLFRKEGQNVTLSCEQNLNHDAMYWYRQDPGQGLRLIYYSQIVNDFQKGDIAEGYSVSREKKESFPLTVTSAQKNPTAFYLCASSIQQSSSTDTQYFGPGTRLTVL.

The genes are TRBV24-1 and TRBJ2-7; no firm D call. The CDR3 spans 13 residues. The germline V gene has CDR1 KGHDR and CDR2 SFDVKD. V was shortened by 9 bases and J by 0 bases, with 11 bases between the two germline ends. The CDR3, as DNA: TGTGCCACCCGTCCGAGGTTCTCCTACGAGCAGTACTTC. This sequence encodes CATRPRFSYEQYF.

The chain has TRBV7-9 and TRBJ1-5, with D hard to call. V was cut by 1 base and J by 0 bases, with 7 bases left in between. Germline V gene lookup returns CDR1 SEHNR and CDR2 FQNEAQ (reference sequence). The CDR3 covers 15 residues. CDR3 sequence (DNA): TGTGCCAGCAGCTTAGGACACATTAGCAATCAGCCCCAGCATTTT. It codes for CASSLGHISNQPQHF. Full variable domain (missing parts from reference TRBV7-9 and TRBJ1-5): DTGVSQNPRHKITKRGQNVTFRCDPISEHNRLYWYRQTLGQGPEFLTYFQNEAQLEKSRLLSDRFSAERPKGSFSTLEIQRTEQGDSAMYLCASSLGHISNQPQHFGDGTRLSIL.

Only one count was recorded for this clone. The V and J genes are TRBV30 and TRBJ1-1; D might be TRBD1 (5 bases). This CDR3 contains 13 residues. The germline V and J ends were trimmed by 2 bases and 1 base, with 8 bases remaining between them. The germline CDR1 and CDR2 sequences are GTSNPN and SVGIG (reference sequence). The CDR3 loop reads CAWSPGGNTEAFF. In DNA form, the CDR3 reads TGTGCCTGGAGTCCCGGGGGGAACACTGAAGCTTTCTTT.

The rearrangement joins TRBV6-5 to TRBJ1-1; D is undetermined. Trimming stripped 5 bases from V and 4 bases from J, with 17 bases between. Germline V gene lookup returns CDR1 MNHEY and CDR2 SVGAGI. The CDR3 is 15 amino acids. The CDR3 DNA follows: TGTGCCAGCAGTACCCCTTGGAGGGAAATCACTGAAGCTTTCTTT. Translating it yields CASSTPWREITEAFF.

The J gene is TRBJ1-2, the V gene TRBV11-2; weak D call: TRBD1 (5 bases). Trimming shortened V by 2 bases and J by 5 bases, and 9 bases separated the two germline ends. CDR3 size: 13 residues. Germline assignment: CDR1 SGHAT and CDR2 FQNNGV. CDR3 protein: CASSLRQLYGYTF. The CDR3 nucleotides are TGTGCCAGCAGCTTAAGACAGCTTTATGGCTACACCTTC.

The rearrangement uses TRBV11-2 and TRBJ2-7; 7 nucleotides line up with TRBD2. Losses at the gene ends were 3 bases for V and 6 bases for J; bases not matched to a gene: 14. CDR1 SGHAT and CDR2 FQNNGV come from the germline V gene. The CDR3 is 16 residues long. CDR3 protein: CASSLTRYQTGGEQYF. CDR3 DNA sequence: TGTGCCAGCAGCTTGACCCGATATCAGACGGGAGGCGAGCAGTACTTC.

The chain joins TRBV6-2 or TRBV6-3 to TRBJ2-1, with TRBD2 identical over 7 bases. Germline V gives CDR1 MNHEY, CDR2 SVGEGT. V shed 5 bases and J 9 bases; nucleotides not matched to a gene: 19. This CDR3 is 17 amino acids long. Written as DNA, the CDR3 is TGTGCCAGCAGTCTGGCCGGAGCGGGACCAAAGGATAGTGAGCAGTTCTTC. Its translation is CASSLAGAGPKDSEQFF.

This rearrangement joins TRBV7-2 to TRBJ1-1, with D possibly matching TRBD1 (5 bases). Trimming stripped 0 bases from V and 4 bases from J, with 12 bases between. The CDR3 length is 15 residues. Germline V CDR1 and CDR2: SGHTA, FQGNSA. CDR3: CASSLAGRGSTEAFF. In DNA, the CDR3 is TGTGCCAGCAGCTTAGCCGGGAGGGGAAGCACTGAAGCTTTCTTT.

This chain connects TRBV14 to TRBJ1-1, with a weak D call TRBD1 (5 bases). The CDR3 is 15 residues long. The germline gives CDR1 SGHDN, CDR2 FVKESK. Trimming pared 1 base from V and 1 base from J, leaving 10 bases between. CDR3 sequence: CASSQVGGANTEAFF. The DNA of the CDR3 is TGTGCCAGCAGCCAAGTCGGGGGAGCGAACACTGAAGCTTTCTTT.

This clone was seen only a few times. J is TRBJ2-1 and V is TRBV6-5; 7 bases are a match to TRBD1. V dropped 2 bases and J dropped 9; count of bases not matched to a gene: 7. Germline values: CDR1 MNHEY, CDR2 SVGAGI. The CDR3 consists of 14 residues. CDR3 in DNA: TGTGCCAGCAGTTACGGTGGAACAGGGGCTGAGCAGTTCTTC. Its protein product is CASSYGGTGAEQFF.

The V gene is TRBV5-1, the J gene TRBJ1-2; tentatively, D is TRBD1 (5 bases). The V end was cut by 0 bases, the J end by 4 bases, with 10 bases between. The CDR3 consists of 14 residues. The germline gives CDR1 SGHRS, CDR2 YFSETQ. The CDR3: CASSLARDSYGYTF. CDR3 coding DNA: TGCGCCAGCAGCTTGGCCAGGGATTCCTATGGCTACACCTTC.

On this clone itself: A junction boundary mismatches the germline segment, possibly from a read error. The chain has TRBV19 and TRBJ2-2; D uncertain. The CDR3 is 15 amino acids. Germline V CDR1 and CDR2: LNHDA, SQIVND (reference sequence). The CDR3 nucleotides read TGTGCCAGCAGTATTAAGGTTCGGCGAGGCGGGGAGCTGTTTTTT. This codes for CASSIKVRRGGELFF.

The chain couples TRBV7-2 to TRBJ2-5; D may be TRBD2 (7 bases). Germline CDR1 SGHTA, CDR2 FQGNSA. Trimming took 5 bases from V and 1 from J, leaving 14 bases between them. This CDR3 spans 15 amino acids. CDR3 residues: CASSALGGAQETQYF. The CDR3 coding sequence is TGTGCCAGCAGCGCTTTAGGGGGGGCCCAAGAGACCCAGTACTTC.

This clone was counted once. V gene TRBV6-5 combines with J gene TRBJ1-1, with 10 bases fitting TRBD1. V was clipped by 5 bases and J by 1 base; unmatched bases: 4. This CDR3 spans 15 amino acids. The germline V gene encodes CDR1 MNHEY and CDR2 SVGAGI. The CDR3 region is CASSTGTGANTEAFF. CDR3 coding DNA: TGTGCCAGCAGTACCGGGACAGGGGCGAACACTGAAGCTTTCTTT.

CDR3 residues: CASRDTSGGAKEQYF. The CDR3 bases are TGTGCCAGCAGGGATACTAGCGGGGGGGCGAAAGAGCAGTACTTC. J is TRBJ2-7 and V is TRBV2; 13 positions match TRBD2. Germline assignment: CDR1 SNHLY and CDR2 FYNNEI. This CDR3 contains 15 residues. J was trimmed by 7 bases and V by 6 bases; bases with no gene match: 9.

This clone was recorded once. This chain uses TRBV28 with TRBJ1-5, with 7 bases that match TRBD1. With V trimmed by 3 bases and J by 4 bases, 9 bases remained unmatched. This CDR3 is built from 16 residues. Germline V CDR1 and CDR2: MDHEN, SYDVKM. The chain's CDR3 is CASSFITGTENQPQHF. In DNA, the CDR3 is TGTGCCAGCAGTTTCATCACCGGGACAGAGAATCAGCCCCAGCATTTT. Full variable domain (outside the CDR3, taken from reference TRBV28 and TRBJ1-5): DVKVTQSSRYLVKRTGEKVFLECVQDMDHENMFWYRQDPGLGLRLIYFSYDVKMKEKGDIPEGYSVSREKKERFSLILESASTNQTSMYLCASSFITGTENQPQHFGDGTRLSIL.

The chain joins TRBV30 to TRBJ2-3, with D possibly matching TRBD2 (5 bases). The CDR3 has 15 residues. The V and J ends lost 1 base and 0 bases respectively, with 11 bases between them. The germline V gene has CDR1 GTSNPN and CDR2 SVGIG (reference sequence). The CDR3 nucleotides are TGTGCCTGGAGTGAGGACTCCCAGAGCACAGATACGCAGTATTTT. Residues: CAWSEDSQSTDTQYF. Full variable domain (rest looked up from reference TRBV30 and TRBJ2-3): SQTIHQWPATLVQPVGSPLSLECTVEGTSNPNLYWYRQAAGRGLQLLFYSVGIGQISSEVPQNLSASRPQDRQFILSSKKLLLSDSGFYLCAWSEDSQSTDTQYFGPGTRLTVL.

The CDR3 DNA is TGTGCCAGCAGCTTGGGGACTAGCGGGGGGTCCGGGGAGCTGTTTTTT. Protein sequence: CASSLGTSGGSGELFF. The chain has TRBV5-4 and TRBJ2-2; 14 nucleotides line up with TRBD2. Germline CDR1 SGHNT, CDR2 YYREEE (reference sequence). J lost 6 bases, V lost 0 bases, and 1 base had no gene match. The CDR3 has 16 residues.

This clone appeared once. This same CDR3 is encoded by further DNA sequences in the sample. V and J are TRBV28 and TRBJ1-2; 8 bases line up with TRBD1. The CDR3 loop spans 13 amino acids. Germline V gives CDR1 MDHEN, CDR2 SYDVKM. J was trimmed by 11 bases and V by 2 bases; bases with no gene match: 7. CDR3 loop: CASSLQGARGYTF. The CDR3, as DNA: TGTGCCAGCAGTTTACAGGGGGCGAGGGGGTACACCTTC.

The chain joins TRBV28 to TRBJ1-6; the D is unclear. Germline V gene lookup returns CDR1 MDHEN and CDR2 SYDVKM. CDR3 length: 17 amino acids. V was clipped by 3 bases and J by 6 bases, with 18 bases between them. The CDR3 DNA reads as TGTGCCAGCAGTTTCAAGGTGAGGGTGACGGGTAATTCACCCCTCCACTTT. This codes for CASSFKVRVTGNSPLHF.

The J gene is TRBJ2-5, the V gene TRBV10-2; 9 bases are shared with TRBD2. Germline-derived CDR1 and CDR2 are WSHSY and SAAADI. The CDR3 totals 16 residues. The trim removed 4 bases at V and 6 bases at J, leaving 12 bases unmatched. CDR3 loop: CASSATAGGSLKTQYF. The CDR3, as DNA: TGCGCCAGCAGTGCAACGGCGGGGGGGTCCCTGAAGACCCAGTACTTC.

The CDR3: CASSFPGGTEAFF. The CDR3 DNA reads as TGTGCCAGCAGCTTCCCAGGGGGAACTGAAGCTTTCTTT. The V and J genes are TRBV7-2 and TRBJ1-1, with 7 positions matching TRBD1. The V gene's germline CDR1 is SGHTA and CDR2 FQGNSA. The V and J ends lost 3 bases and 5 bases, in that order; junction bases with no gene match: 3. The CDR3 extends over 13 amino acids.

The V call is TRBV5-1, the J call TRBJ2-3; D remains unclear. V was pared by 0 bases and J by 2 bases, with 7 bases between. Germline V gene data show CDR1 as SGHRS and CDR2 as YFSETQ. The CDR3 consists of 14 residues. The CDR3 nucleotides read TGCGCCAGCAGCTTGGCCCAGTACACAGATACGCAGTATTTT. It translates to CASSLAQYTDTQYF.

The chain employs TRBV2 and TRBJ2-5; 12 positions match TRBD2. The CDR3 has 16 residues. V shed 4 bases and J 4 bases; nucleotides not matched to a gene: 7. From germline, CDR1 is SNHLY and CDR2 FYNNEI. The CDR3 DNA sequence: TGTGCCAGCAGTGGGGAACTAGCGGGGGGTGGAGAGACCCAGTACTTC. Its translation: CASSGELAGGGETQYF.

The table lists this clone with a count of one. The chain uses TRBV19 and TRBJ1-3; 7 bases map to TRBD1. With V trimmed by 5 bases and J by 13 bases, 14 bases remained unmatched. This CDR3 region has 14 residues. Germline V gene sequence: CDR1 LNHDA, CDR2 SQIVND (reference sequence). As DNA, the CDR3 is TGTGCCAGTAGTCAAGACAGGGCCGCGGATCCTATATATTTT. Translating it yields CASSQDRAADPIYF.

J is TRBJ2-5 and V is TRBV2; the D gene is possibly TRBD1 (5 bases). The germline V gene has CDR1 SNHLY and CDR2 FYNNEI. The CDR3 is 14 amino acids. Trimming cost V 3 bases and J 9 bases, with 17 bases left between them. The CDR3 sequence is CASSDSPLPGSQYF. For the CDR3, the DNA is TGTGCCAGCAGTGATTCGCCGCTTCCAGGGTCCCAGTACTTC.

The chain recombines TRBV5-8 with TRBJ2-5; 11 nucleotides line up with TRBD2. This CDR3 is built from 15 residues. Germline V gene lookup returns CDR1 SGHTS and CDR2 YDEGEE. With 4 bases clipped from V and 10 bases from J, the junction kept 12 bases outside the gene matches. Here the CDR3 reads CASSPTTSGDSGQYF. The CDR3 nucleotides are TGTGCCAGCAGCCCGACGACTAGCGGGGATTCTGGCCAGTACTTC.

V is TRBV19 and J is TRBJ1-5; perhaps TRBD1 as D (5 bases). Germline CDR1 is LNHDA and CDR2 is SQIVND (reference sequence). This CDR3 has 12 amino acids. The V gene lost 10 bases and the J gene lost 6 bases, with 13 bases spanning the gap. CDR3 nucleotides: TGTGCCACCAAGGAGGGGCTTCAGCCCCAGCATTTT. Protein sequence: CATKEGLQPQHF.

This chain joins TRBV28 and TRBJ2-2; D is undetermined. The germline gives CDR1 MDHEN, CDR2 SYDVKM. V gave up 6 bases and J gave up 5 bases, with 10 bases separating them. The CDR3 totals 13 residues. The CDR3 spells CASRWRGTGELFF. In DNA, the CDR3 is TGTGCCAGCAGGTGGAGAGGAACCGGGGAGCTGTTTTTT.